Each of the 21 T cell receptor beta chains below was sequenced from the same sample in a study of neurological immune-mediated disorders. In TCRdb, the 5' RACE reads were re-called with MiXCR into one record per CDR3 protein. The profile shows almost 30,000 distinct CDR3 sequences, about 12% of them singletons. Sequenced material: PBMCs. All receptors derive from a woman aged 55 to 70 in good health.

With respect to this clonotype: The junction does not match germline at one end; this may be a read error. This rearrangement joins TRBV4-3 to TRBJ1-6, with D uncertain. The CDR3 is 13 amino acids. Germline V gene data show CDR1 as LGHNA and CDR2 as YSLEER. The CDR3 nucleotides read TGCGCCAGCAGCCCAGAGCCTAATTCACCCCTACGCTTT. It translates to CASSPEPNSPLRF.

Of note for this clonotype: A much bigger clone sits one base away, suggesting this may be a read error. The rearrangement links TRBV7-2 to TRBJ1-2; D unresolved. The germline V gene has CDR1 SGHTA and CDR2 FQGNSA. The CDR3 runs to 13 residues. CDR3 residues: CASSLVPGNGHTF. The CDR3 DNA reads as TGTGCCAGCAGCTTAGTGCCCGGGAATGGCCACACCTTC.

This clonotype was recorded many times. CDR3 nucleotide sequence: TGTGCCAGCAGCCCCCAGAGCTCTGGGACAGATACGCAGTATTTT. It is translated as CASSPQSSGTDTQYF. This sequence joins TRBV7-3 and TRBJ2-3; D is unresolved. Germline assignment: CDR1 SGHTA and CDR2 FQGTGA. This CDR3 spans 15 amino acids. The V end was cut by 5 bases, the J end by 3 bases, with 15 bases between.

This chain connects TRBV11-2 to TRBJ2-3; 7 bases map to TRBD1. The CDR3 extends over 14 amino acids. The junction had 5 bases not matched to a gene; V was cut back by 5 bases and J by 3 bases. Germline lookup yields CDR1 SGHAT and CDR2 FQNNGV. As DNA, the CDR3 is TGTGCCAGCAGCAAGGGGGCACATACAGATACGCAGTATTTT. This gives the protein CASSKGAHTDTQYF.

In this sample, this clonotype turned up many times. The rearrangement uses TRBV7-2 and TRBJ1-6; unclear D gene. V was shortened by 1 base and J by 7 bases, with 11 bases between the two germline ends. The CDR3 has 15 amino acids. Germline V lookup: CDR1 SGHTA, CDR2 FQGNSA. The CDR3 loop reads CASSLGGYGNSPLHF. The CDR3 DNA follows: TGTGCCAGCAGCTTAGGAGGCTACGGGAATTCACCCCTCCACTTT.

This clonotype was detected ten times or more. The chain combines TRBV19 with TRBJ1-2; TRBD1 aligns across 7 bases. Trimming cost V 3 bases and J 8 bases; bases outside gene matches: 6. Per the germline V gene, CDR1 is LNHDA and CDR2 is SQIVND (reference sequence). This CDR3 comprises 13 residues. The CDR3, as DNA: TGTGCCAGTAGTATTAACAGGGGAGGCGGCTACACCTTC. Its protein product is CASSINRGGGYTF.

This clonotype was recorded many times. The rearrangement links TRBV7-2 to TRBJ2-7; D gene unclear. The CDR3 spans 14 residues. Per the germline V gene, CDR1 is SGHTA and CDR2 is FQGNSA. The V and J ends lost 7 bases and 3 bases respectively, with 16 bases between them. The DNA of the CDR3 is TGTGCCAGCAACTGGGTCGCCGGCCACTACGAGCAGTACTTC. Amino acids: CASNWVAGHYEQYF.

This clonotype was recorded at least ten times. The chain uses TRBV12-3 or TRBV12-4 and TRBJ2-3, with TRBD2 as a possible D gene (5 bases). V was cut by 6 bases and J by 2 bases, with 15 bases left in between. CDR3 length: 15 residues. CDR3 sequence (DNA): TGTGCCAGCAGCCTATATCTCGGGGACACAGATACGCAGTATTTT. Translating it yields CASSLYLGDTDTQYF.

This clonotype showed up many times. This chain connects TRBV7-2 to TRBJ2-3; perhaps TRBD2 as D (6 bases). The germline V gene encodes CDR1 SGHTA and CDR2 FQGNSA. The CDR3 runs 15 residues. Deletions cut 1 base from V and 2 bases from J, with 10 bases between. CDR3: CASSLGRGSTDTQYF. For the CDR3, the DNA is TGTGCCAGCAGCTTAGGGCGGGGATCCACAGATACGCAGTATTTT. Variable domain in full (rest from reference TRBV7-2 and TRBJ2-3): GAGVSQSPSNKVTEKGKDVELRCDPISGHTALYWYRQSLGQGLEFLIYFQGNSAPDKSGLPSDRFSAERTGGSVSTLTIQRTQQEDSAVYLCASSLGRGSTDTQYFGPGTRLTVL.

This clonotype was detected many times. V gene TRBV5-1 combines with J gene TRBJ1-1; D is unclear. Trimming took 4 bases from V and 0 from J, leaving 13 bases between them. In germline, CDR1 is SGHRS, CDR2 YFSETQ. The CDR3 covers 15 residues. The CDR3 DNA reads as TGCGCCAGCAGCCACCCGCCGGGCATGAACACTGAAGCTTTCTTT. This translates into CASSHPPGMNTEAFF.

This chain joins TRBV4-2 and TRBJ1-1; 9 bases agree with TRBD1. CDR3 length: 13 amino acids. Germline V lookup: CDR1 LGHNA, CDR2 YNFKEQ. The J segment lost 4 bases and the V segment lost 5 bases, leaving 2 bases of the junction unmatched. Here the CDR3 DNA reads TGTGCCAGCAGCGGGACAGGGTTCACTGAAGCTTTCTTT. The encoded protein is CASSGTGFTEAFF.

This clonotype has ten or more counts. The chain links TRBV5-1 to TRBJ2-2; 10 nucleotides align to TRBD1. The V gene end was trimmed by 4 bases and the J gene end by 2 bases; junction bases not matched to a gene: 5. CDR3 length: 16 amino acids. Per the germline V gene, CDR1 is SGHRS and CDR2 is YFSETQ. The CDR3 DNA sequence: TGCGCCAGCAGCAAGACAGGGGGCCCAAACACCGGGGAGCTGTTTTTT. Its protein is CASSKTGGPNTGELFF.

This clonotype was seen many times. The rearrangement joins TRBV7-6 to TRBJ1-3; the match to TRBD1 covers 7 bases. The germline V gene has CDR1 SGHVS and CDR2 FNYEAQ. V shed 5 bases and J 2 bases; nucleotides not matched to a gene: 6. The CDR3 has 15 amino acids. As DNA, the CDR3 is TGTGCCAGCAGCGTAAACAGGGGTACTGGAAACACCATATATTTT. Translating gives CASSVNRGTGNTIYF.

There are many counts of this clonotype. This chain connects TRBV20-1 to TRBJ1-2, with 10 bases fitting TRBD1. Germline CDR1 and CDR2: DFQATT and SNEGSKA (reference sequence). The length of the CDR3 is 13 residues. Losses at the gene ends were 6 bases for V and 5 bases for J; bases not matched to a gene: 6. CDR3 DNA sequence: TGCAGTGCCACCGGGACAGGGGATTATGGCTACACCTTC. This translates into CSATGTGDYGYTF.

This clonotype has a single count. Its ends do not fully match the called genes, so a read error is possible. The J gene is TRBJ1-1, the V gene TRBV30; D ambiguous. This CDR3 has 13 amino acids. The germline gives CDR1 GTSNPN, CDR2 SVGIG (reference sequence). The CDR3 DNA reads TGTGCCTGGAAAGCACATGGGATCACTGAAGCTTTATTT. It is translated as CAWKAHGITEALF.

This clonotype has at least ten counts. The chain joins TRBV28 to TRBJ2-7; 8 bases match TRBD2. The CDR3 has 15 residues. The germline gives CDR1 MDHEN, CDR2 SYDVKM. V lost 1 base, J lost 4 bases, and 6 bases stayed unmatched. CDR3 sequence reads: CASSLYGGARYEQYF. CDR3 DNA: TGTGCCAGCAGTTTATACGGGGGGGCCCGGTACGAGCAGTACTTC.

This clonotype was seen at least ten times. CDR3 protein: CASSPLTGPDNEQFF. The CDR3 DNA follows: TGCGCCAGCAGCCCGCTAACTGGTCCGGACAATGAGCAGTTCTTC. This sequence joins TRBV5-1 and TRBJ2-1; D is unclear. CDR1 is SGHRS and CDR2 is YFSETQ in the germline V gene. Trimming took 4 bases from V and 5 from J, leaving 16 bases between them. The CDR3 runs 15 residues. Based on the CDR3 plus reference TRBV5-1 and TRBJ2-1, the full variable domain is KAGVTQTPRYLIKTRGQQVTLSCSPISGHRSVSWYQQTPGQGLQFLFEYFSETQRNKGNFPGRFSGRQFSNSRSEMNVSTLELGDSALYLCASSPLTGPDNEQFFGPGTRLTVL.

This clonotype was found many times. This chain joins TRBV27 and TRBJ2-3; D ambiguous. Germline-derived CDR1 and CDR2 are MNHEY and SMNVEV (reference sequence). The CDR3 spans 12 residues. Trimming took 4 bases from V and 4 from J, leaving 6 bases between them. In DNA, the CDR3 is TGTGCCAGCAGTTCGACTCCAGATACGCAGTATTTT. Amino acids: CASSSTPDTQYF.

In its sample, this clonotype was seen many times. The chain recombines TRBV5-6 with TRBJ1-1; D may be TRBD1 (5 bases). Germline V lookup: CDR1 SGHDT, CDR2 YYEEEE. The CDR3 extends over 14 amino acids. V gave up 4 bases and J gave up 7 bases, with 17 bases separating them. CDR3 sequence (DNA): TGTGCCAGCAGCGGAGTGGGGGAAGAAGGTGAAGCTTTCTTT. Translated: CASSGVGEEGEAFF. Variable domain in full (rest from reference TRBV5-6 and TRBJ1-1): DAGVTQSPTHLIKTRGQQVTLRCSPKSGHDTVSWYQQALGQGPQFIFQYYEEEERQRGNFPDRFSGHQFPNYSSELNVNALLLGDSALYLCASSGVGEEGEAFFGQGTRLTVV.

This clonotype was counted many times. The chain couples TRBV20-1 to TRBJ1-5, with a weak D call TRBD1 (5 bases). CDR3 length: 15 amino acids. The germline V and J ends were trimmed by 5 bases and 4 bases, with 18 bases remaining between them. CDR1 and CDR2 from the germline V gene are DFQATT and SNEGSKA (reference sequence). The CDR3 is CSALDARGDNQPQHF. In DNA, the CDR3 is TGCAGTGCTCTTGACGCCCGGGGGGATAATCAGCCCCAGCATTTT.

This clonotype was recorded many times. CDR3 DNA: TGTGCCAGCAGCTGGTCGGGTAGTTATGGACATGGCTACACCTTC. Translating gives CASSWSGSYGHGYTF. The rearrangement uses TRBV7-2 and TRBJ1-2; D not resolved. The CDR3 spans 15 residues. Germline values: CDR1 SGHTA, CDR2 FQGNSA. Trimming took 4 bases from V and 6 from J, leaving 18 bases between them.